These 32 T cell receptor beta chains were sequenced from one sample in a study of regulatory T cells in long-lasting Graves disease. Time point: newly diagnosed GD, antithyroid drugs for less than 3 months. The TCR library was prepared using RNA isolated from PBMCs. CDR3 regions were amplified by Arm-PCR using iRepertoire HTBI primers to build TCR beta libraries. Each CDR3 protein gets one entry after TCRdb re-called the multiplex PCR reads with MiXCR. The table lists 530,000 or so distinct CDR3 sequences, approximately 16% of them singletons. This same sample was also taken into another study, of T cells in Graves' hyperthyroidism and ophthalmopathy.

The source material was peripheral blood mononuclear cells (PBMCs), sampled at new diagnosis, from a patient treated with antithyroid drugs. Receptors were obtained from a man aged 18 to 29 with Graves disease.

A word on this clonotype: This may stem from a read error, because a much larger clone lies one nucleotide away. The chain has TRBV7-2 and TRBJ2-1; 7 bases agree with TRBD2. In germline, CDR1 is SGHTA, CDR2 FQGNSA. The CDR3 consists of 17 residues. This chain's CDR3 is CATSLAVAGVARDEQFF. CDR3 DNA sequence: TGTGCCACCAGCTTAGCTGTCGCGGGAGTAGCGAGAGATGAGCAGTTCTTC.

This clonotype came up a few times. At one end the junction does not follow the germline gene, possibly because of a read error. The V and J genes are TRBV5-1 and TRBJ2-1; D may match TRBD1 or TRBD2 (5 bases each). Germline CDR1 and CDR2: SGHRS and YFSETQ. CDR3 size: 12 residues. The CDR3 spells CASSSGPEARYF. The CDR3 DNA sequence: TGCGCCAGCAGCTCGGGACCCGAAGCCAGGTACTTC.

The chain carries TRBV10-1 and TRBJ2-7, with TRBD1 matching 9 bases. The CDR3 runs 15 residues. Per germline, CDR1 WNHNN and CDR2 SYGVQD (reference sequence). Trimming at V came to 4 bases and at J to 3 bases, leaving 7 bases not matched to a gene. The chain's CDR3 is CASSATGTGNYEQYF. DNA of the CDR3: TGCGCCAGCAGTGCTACCGGGACAGGGAACTACGAGCAGTACTTC.

This clonotype was observed at least ten times. V is TRBV28 and J is TRBJ1-5; D possibly corresponds to TRBD1 (5 bases). Per the germline V gene, CDR1 is MDHEN and CDR2 is SYDVKM. The germline V and J ends were trimmed by 5 bases and 5 bases, with 10 bases remaining between them. There are 13 residues in the CDR3. CDR3 nucleotides: TGTGCCAGCAGTGACTTGACAGATCAGCCCCAGCATTTT. It specifies CASSDLTDQPQHF.

The DNA of the CDR3 is TGCGCCAGCAGCTTGTTGCCTAGCGGGAGGGATGAGCAGTTCTTC. Translating gives CASSLLPSGRDEQFF. The V gene is TRBV5-1, the J gene TRBJ2-1; 12 bases align to TRBD2. The CDR3 consists of 15 residues. Looked up from germline, CDR1 is SGHRS and CDR2 is YFSETQ. With V trimmed by 1 base and J by 8 bases, 4 bases remained unmatched.

The chain recombines TRBV30 with TRBJ2-5, with 10 bases lining up with TRBD2. The V segment lost 5 bases and the J segment 5 bases; nucleotides outside the gene matches: 17. The CDR3 covers 17 residues. CDR1 and CDR2 from the germline V gene are GTSNPN and SVGIG (reference sequence). CDR3 DNA sequence: TGTGCCTGGTCCTCGCTAGCGGGAGCGTCTTGGGGGGAGACCCAGTACTTC. Translation: CAWSSLAGASWGETQYF.

The V and J genes are TRBV28 and TRBJ2-7; TRBD1 matches at 10 bases. The CDR3 consists of 15 residues. The germline V gene encodes CDR1 MDHEN and CDR2 SYDVKM. Trimming at V came to 0 bases and at J to 6 bases, leaving 5 bases not matched to a gene. CDR3 region: CASSLWGTGVGEQYF. Here the CDR3 DNA reads TGTGCCAGCAGTTTATGGGGGACAGGGGTAGGCGAGCAGTACTTC.

The chain uses TRBV29-1 and TRBJ2-1, with 10 bases identical to TRBD2. J lost 3 bases, V lost 4 bases, and 3 bases had no gene match. Germline V gives CDR1 SQVTM, CDR2 ANQGSEA. CDR3 length equals 14 residues. The CDR3 bases are TGCAGCGTTGTATGGACTAGCGGCTACAATGAGCAGTTCTTC. It is translated as CSVVWTSGYNEQFF.

The chain joins TRBV9 to TRBJ1-4; D remains unclear. CDR3 length equals 14 residues. Trimming left V 2 bases short and J 4 bases short, with 9 bases between. Per germline, CDR1 SGDLS and CDR2 YYNGEE. The CDR3 reads CASSVSPGNEKLFF. The CDR3 DNA reads TGTGCCAGCAGCGTTTCCCCCGGTAATGAAAAACTGTTTTTT.

In this sample, this clonotype turned up many times. V usage is TRBV7-2 and J usage is TRBJ2-7, with a tentative D call TRBD2 (6 bases). V was shortened by 0 bases and J by 2 bases, with 11 bases between the two germline ends. Germline-derived CDR1 and CDR2 are SGHTA and FQGNSA. CDR3 length: 15 amino acids. CDR3 sequence reads: CASSLASGQTYEQYF. The CDR3 nucleotides are TGTGCCAGCAGCTTAGCTAGCGGCCAGACCTACGAGCAGTACTTC.

This clonotype was observed many times. The CDR3 spells CSATSMDGQPQHF. The CDR3 DNA reads TGCAGTGCTACGTCCATGGACGGTCAGCCCCAGCATTTT. The chain recombines TRBV20-1 with TRBJ1-5; no reliable D call. This CDR3 is built from 13 residues. V lost 4 bases to trimming and J lost 6 bases, with 13 bases between them. Germline V gene lookup returns CDR1 DFQATT and CDR2 SNEGSKA (reference sequence).

The table lists this clonotype with many counts. V gene TRBV27 combines with J gene TRBJ1-1; D gene unclear. Germline CDR1 is MNHEY and CDR2 is SMNVEV (reference sequence). The V and J ends lost 3 bases and 3 bases respectively, with 11 bases between them. The length of the CDR3 is 14 residues. The CDR3 sequence is CASSLRGWDTEAFF. CDR3 nucleotides: TGTGCCAGCAGTTTGCGGGGTTGGGACACTGAAGCTTTCTTT.

This clonotype was observed once. The V and J genes are TRBV7-6 and TRBJ1-1; tentative D call: TRBD1 (6 bases). In germline, CDR1 is SGHVS, CDR2 FNYEAQ. Trimming removed 5 bases at V and 6 bases at J, with 13 bases between. The CDR3 sequence is 13 residues long. CDR3 in DNA: TGTGCCAGCAGCCCCTACGACAGGCCTGAAGCTTTCTTT. Its protein product is CASSPYDRPEAFF.

This clonotype was seen many times. CDR3 region: CASSLGRGGRSYNEQFF. The CDR3 nucleotides read TGTGCCAGCAGCTTGGGCCGCGGGGGCCGCTCCTACAATGAGCAGTTCTTC. This chain links TRBV11-2 with TRBJ2-1; the D gene is possibly TRBD2 (7 bases). Germline CDR1 SGHAT, CDR2 FQNNGV. CDR3 length: 17 amino acids. V shed 3 bases and J shed 0 bases, with 15 bases lying between them.

The V gene is TRBV7-9, the J gene TRBJ2-1, with 14 positions matching TRBD2. The germline CDR1 and CDR2 sequences are SEHNR and FQNEAQ (reference sequence). Trimming removed 5 bases from V and 3 bases from J; junction bases left unmatched: 12. There are 19 residues in the CDR3. DNA for the CDR3: TGTGCCAGCAGCGAAACCTCCGGGACTAGCGGGAGAAACTACAATGAGCAGTTCTTC. Translated, it gives CASSETSGTSGRNYNEQFF.

There are a few counts of this clonotype. V and J are TRBV3-1 and TRBJ1-5; a weak D match, TRBD1 (5 bases). Germline CDR1 and CDR2: LGHDT and YNNKEL (reference sequence). This CDR3 spans 14 amino acids. Trimming removed 1 base from V and 6 bases from J, with 10 bases in between. Written as DNA, the CDR3 is TGTGCCAGCAGCCAAGCAGGGTTGGGTCAGCCCCAGCATTTT. As protein: CASSQAGLGQPQHF. The whole variable domain, remainder taken from reference TRBV3-1 and TRBJ1-5, is DTAVSQTPKYLVTQMGNDKSIKCEQNLGHDTMYWYKQDSKKFLKIMFSYNNKELIINETVPNRFSPKSPDKAHLNLHINSLELGDSAVYFCASSQAGLGQPQHFGDGTRLSIL.

At least ten counts were recorded for this clonotype. The chain joins TRBV18 to TRBJ2-3, with 10 bases identical to TRBD1. The V segment lost 8 bases and the J segment 3 bases; nucleotides outside the gene matches: 5. Looked up from germline, CDR1 is KGHSH and CDR2 is LQKENI. The CDR3 has 14 residues. The DNA for the CDR3 is TGTGCCAGCAGCCCGGGACAGGGGACAGATACGCAGTATTTT. It codes for CASSPGQGTDTQYF.

The chain recombines TRBV7-9 with TRBJ1-4, with 9 bases aligning to TRBD1. With 5 bases clipped from V and 7 bases from J, the junction kept 5 bases outside the gene matches. This CDR3 is built from 14 residues. The germline CDR1 and CDR2 sequences are SEHNR and FQNEAQ (reference sequence). The CDR3 nucleotides read TGTGCCAGCAGCGAACAGGGGGCGAGTGAAAAACTGTTTTTT. This codes for CASSEQGASEKLFF.

This clonotype has a count of ten or more. The CDR3 protein is CASSLDGTVGSGYTF. The CDR3 coding sequence is TGCGCCAGCAGCTTGGATGGGACAGTGGGTTCCGGCTACACCTTC. The rearrangement joins TRBV5-1 to TRBJ1-2; 7 bases line up with TRBD1. The CDR3 is 15 residues long. The trim removed 0 bases at V and 8 bases at J, leaving 10 bases unmatched. Germline V gives CDR1 SGHRS, CDR2 YFSETQ. The whole variable domain, remainder taken from reference TRBV5-1 and TRBJ1-2, is KAGVTQTPRYLIKTRGQQVTLSCSPISGHRSVSWYQQTPGQGLQFLFEYFSETQRNKGNFPGRFSGRQFSNSRSEMNVSTLELGDSALYLCASSLDGTVGSGYTFGSGTRLTVV.

This chain links TRBV28 with TRBJ2-7; either TRBD1 or TRBD2 may fit D (5 bases each). This CDR3 comprises 13 residues. Germline loops: CDR1 MDHEN, CDR2 SYDVKM. Trimming took 7 bases from V and 0 from J, leaving 10 bases between them. The DNA of the CDR3 is TGTGCCAGCACCGGGACGGTCTCCTACGAGCAGTACTTC. It is translated as CASTGTVSYEQYF.

The chain is built from TRBV5-1 and TRBJ2-5; 7 bases match TRBD2. CDR1 and CDR2 (germline): SGHRS, YFSETQ. The CDR3 sequence is 15 residues long. The V gene end was trimmed by 2 bases and the J gene end by 2 bases; junction bases not matched to a gene: 6. The CDR3: CASSLRTRNQETQYF. CDR3 coding DNA: TGCGCCAGCAGCTTACGGACTAGAAATCAAGAGACCCAGTACTTC.

The chain is built from TRBV5-1 and TRBJ1-6, with D possibly being TRBD1 (5 bases). The CDR3 covers 14 residues. Trimming cost V 2 bases and J 8 bases, with 11 bases left between them. The germline V gene has CDR1 SGHRS and CDR2 YFSETQ. The CDR3 DNA is TGCGCCAGCAGCTTCTCCGGGACGGATTCACCCCTCCACTTT. Translating gives CASSFSGTDSPLHF. Combining the CDR3 with reference TRBV5-1 and TRBJ1-6 gives the whole variable domain KAGVTQTPRYLIKTRGQQVTLSCSPISGHRSVSWYQQTPGQGLQFLFEYFSETQRNKGNFPGRFSGRQFSNSRSEMNVSTLELGDSALYLCASSFSGTDSPLHFGNGTRLTVT.

This clonotype was picked up a small number of times. V is TRBV7-2 and J is TRBJ2-3; weak D call: TRBD1 (6 bases). V was cut by 7 bases and J by 0 bases, with 23 bases left in between. This CDR3 contains 18 residues. Germline V lookup: CDR1 SGHTA, CDR2 FQGNSA. The CDR3 here is CASKGTIYSHSSTDTQYF. The CDR3 coding sequence is TGTGCCAGCAAGGGGACAATATACTCCCACAGTAGCACAGATACGCAGTATTTT.

Many counts were recorded for this clonotype. This rearrangement joins TRBV18 to TRBJ1-1; the D gene is possibly TRBD1 (5 bases). The V gene's germline CDR1 is KGHSH and CDR2 LQKENI. Trimming stripped 5 bases from V and 2 bases from J, with 12 bases between. The CDR3 has 14 residues. CDR3 sequence: CASSTRQINTEAFF. The CDR3 bases are TGTGCCAGCTCAACAAGACAGATCAACACTGAAGCTTTCTTT. Looking up the rest from reference TRBV18 and TRBJ1-1 gives the full variable domain: NAGVMQNPRHLVRRRGQEARLRCSPMKGHSHVYWYRQLPEEGLKFMVYLQKENIIDESGMPKERFSAEFPKEGPSILRIQQVVRGDSAAYFCASSTRQINTEAFFGQGTRLTVV.

The chain has TRBV27 and TRBJ2-1, with TRBD2 matching 10 bases. CDR3 length: 15 amino acids. The V and J ends lost 6 bases and 5 bases, in that order; junction bases with no gene match: 7. Germline V CDR1 and CDR2: MNHEY, SMNVEV (reference sequence). The CDR3 DNA is TGTGCCAGCAGCGCCGGGACTAGCGAGAACAATGAGCAGTTCTTC. Translation gives CASSAGTSENNEQFF.

The V and J genes are TRBV5-8 and TRBJ1-3; no definite D call. CDR1 and CDR2 from the germline V gene are SGHTS and YDEGEE. This CDR3 is built from 16 residues. Trimming took off 1 base at V and 0 bases at J, with 11 bases between the two ends. The CDR3 loop is CASSLQKPSSGNTIYF. The CDR3 bases are TGTGCCAGCAGCTTGCAGAAGCCCTCCTCTGGAAACACCATATATTTT. Full variable domain (outside the CDR3, taken from reference TRBV5-8 and TRBJ1-3): EAGVTQSPTHLIKTRGQQATLRCSPISGHTSVYWYQQALGLGLQFLLWYDEGEERNRGNFPPRFSGRQFPNYSSELNVNALELEDSALYLCASSLQKPSSGNTIYFGEGSWLTVV.

Many counts were recorded for this clonotype. The V gene is TRBV30, the J gene TRBJ1-5, with D perhaps matching TRBD1 (5 bases). Looked up from germline, CDR1 is GTSNPN and CDR2 is SVGIG (reference sequence). This CDR3 is 13 amino acids long. The germline V and J ends were trimmed by 4 bases and 4 bases, with 11 bases remaining between them. CDR3 sequence reads: CAWTRDGNQPQHF. In DNA, the CDR3 is TGTGCCTGGACCAGGGACGGGAATCAGCCCCAGCATTTT.

In the case of this clonotype: A clone one base away is much larger, so this may be a read error. The chain joins TRBV5-6 to TRBJ2-4, with TRBD1 matching 8 bases. This CDR3 spans 17 amino acids. Germline CDR1 SGHDT, CDR2 YYEEEE. The CDR3 region is CVSSLLLGQVPKNIQYF. CDR3 DNA sequence: TGTGTCAGCAGCTTGCTATTGGGACAGGTCCCAAAAAACATTCAGTACTTC.

The table lists this clonotype with many counts. This chain connects TRBV27 to TRBJ1-5, with D maybe TRBD1 (6 bases). The CDR3 contains 15 residues. Trimming took off 3 bases at V and 0 bases at J, with 9 bases between the two ends. Germline V gene lookup returns CDR1 MNHEY and CDR2 SMNVEV (reference sequence). CDR3 nucleotide sequence: TGTGCCAGCAGTTTTGCGGGGGCTAGCAATCAGCCCCAGCATTTT. Its translation is CASSFAGASNQPQHF.

This clonotype has ten or more counts. The rearrangement links TRBV28 to TRBJ2-4, with D perhaps TRBD1 (5 bases). The length of the CDR3 is 12 residues. V lost 7 bases and J lost 13, with 17 bases in between. Germline V CDR1 and CDR2: MDHEN, SYDVKM. The CDR3 loop is CASTQGEPHQYF. CDR3 bases: TGTGCCAGCACCCAAGGGGAACCCCACCAGTACTTC.

The chain combines TRBV15 with TRBJ2-5, with D possibly matching TRBD1 (5 bases). The CDR3 is 14 amino acids. Germline-derived CDR1 and CDR2 are LNHNV and YYDKDF (reference sequence). V lost 6 bases and J lost 5, with 16 bases in between. The CDR3 coding sequence is TGTGCCACCAGAGAATCCCTCAGGGATGAGACCCAGTACTTC. Its translation is CATRESLRDETQYF.

This clonotype was seen repeatedly, ten times or more. The chain recombines TRBV7-9 with TRBJ1-2; TRBD1 matches 10 bases. With V trimmed by 5 bases and J by 2 bases, 5 bases remained unmatched. CDR3 length: 15 amino acids. CDR1 is SEHNR and CDR2 is FQNEAQ in the germline V gene (reference sequence). The CDR3 DNA is TGTGCCAGCAGCCCACAGACAGGGGGCAACTATGGCTACACCTTC. This encodes CASSPQTGGNYGYTF.